This T cell receptor beta chain was sequenced during a study of neurological immune-mediated disorders. TCRdb redid the calling of the 5' RACE reads with MiXCR, one entry per CDR3 protein. The sample comprises 77,000 or so distinct CDR3 sequences, roughly 9% of which are singletons, and 1.7% rests with the top ten. Germline V lookup: CDR1 SGHAT, CDR2 FQNNGV. The CDR3 loop spans 16 amino acids. V trimming: 0 bases; J trimming: 2 bases; junction bases outside the gene matches: 6. In this sample, this clonotype turned up many times. The sequencing sample was made of PBMCs. The sequence was collected from a man in his fifties in good health. This chain links TRBV11-2 with TRBJ2-5, with 7 bases fitting TRBD2. CDR3 sequence: CASSLDRDYTQETQYF. The CDR3, as DNA: TGTGCCAGCAGCTTAGACCGGGACTATACACAAGAGACCCAGTACTTC.